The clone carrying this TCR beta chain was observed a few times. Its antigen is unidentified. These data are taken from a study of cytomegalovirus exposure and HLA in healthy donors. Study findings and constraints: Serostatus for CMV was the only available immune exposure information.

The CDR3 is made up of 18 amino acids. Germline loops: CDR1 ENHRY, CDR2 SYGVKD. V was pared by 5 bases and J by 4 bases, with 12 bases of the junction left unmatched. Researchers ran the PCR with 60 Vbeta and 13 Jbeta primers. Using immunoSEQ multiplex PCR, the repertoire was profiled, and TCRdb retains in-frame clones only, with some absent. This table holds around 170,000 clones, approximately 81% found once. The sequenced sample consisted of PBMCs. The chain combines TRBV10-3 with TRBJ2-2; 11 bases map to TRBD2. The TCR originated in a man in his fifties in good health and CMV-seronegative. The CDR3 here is CAISRSLAGDPSTGELFF. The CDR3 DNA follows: TGTGCCATCAGTAGGTCACTAGCGGGGGACCCTAGCACCGGGGAGCTGTTTTTT.